The T cell receptor (beta chain) described here comes from a study of yellow fever vaccine responses in identical twins. Overall study findings and caveats: In identical twins, vaccine T cell responses appeared partly shared and partly individual.

Via MiXCR, TCRdb re-called the RT-PCR reads, giving one row per CDR3 protein. This repertoire shows roughly 3,500 distinct CDR3 sequences, about 80% found once; its top ten account for 3.7%. V lost 2 bases, J lost 5 bases, and 14 bases lay in between. This CDR3 is 15 amino acids long. Germline assignment: CDR1 SGHNT and CDR2 YENEEA. This clonotype was observed a handful of times. Its antigen remains unidentified. The sequencing here drew on T cells from blood (PBMCs), unsorted or a sorted subset (not recorded which), taken before or after yellow fever vaccination (not recorded which). The origin of this receptor is a woman aged 18-29 years who received the yellow fever vaccine. The chain has TRBV11-3 and TRBJ2-3; D unresolved. This CDR3 reads CASSLLRPLGDTQYF. As DNA, the CDR3 is TGTGCCAGCAGCTTATTGCGGCCCCTCGGAGATACGCAGTATTTT.